Listed below are T cell receptor beta chains from one sample, sequenced in a study of T cell responses to AZD1222 COVID-19 vaccine. Generated by immunoSEQ multiplex PCR, the TCRdb table keeps only in-frame clones and is missing some. In the table there are about 40,000 clones, approximately 85% of which are singletons. The sample consisted of peripheral blood, taken 28 days after the second dose of the MenACWY control vaccine. These receptors were collected from an adult who received the MenACWY meningococcal vaccine as a control. Each CDR3 is given with its conserved first and last residue. The order of the fields is V gene, J gene, clone size, D gene, CDR3 protein, CDR3 DNA. D genes are given only for firm matches. Clone size appears in some rows only: once, few, many, or a class for an expanded clone.

>TRBV7-6|TRBJ2-2|-|TRBD2
CASSRRGLAPNTGELFF
TGTGCCAGCAGCAGGCGGGGACTAGCACCGAACACCGGGGAGCTGTTTTTT
>TRBV5-4|TRBJ2-1|once|-
CASKKNPYNEQFF
TGTGCCAGCAAGAAAAACCCTTACAATGAGCAGTTCTTC
>TRBV14|TRBJ2-5|-|-
CASSQQIVSPQYF
TGTGCCAGCAGCCAGCAGATCGTGAGCCCCCAGTACTTC
>TRBV14|TRBJ1-1|-|TRBD1
CASSYRQGVNTEAFF
TGTGCCAGCAGCTACCGACAGGGGGTGAACACTGAAGCTTTCTTT
>TRBV2|TRBJ1-1|-|-
CASRGQNPMNTEAFF
TGTGCCAGCCGAGGACAGAACCCAATGAACACTGAAGCTTTCTTT
>TRBV15|TRBJ2-5|-|-
CATSREGVFETQYF
TGTGCCACCAGCAGGGAGGGGGTATTCGAGACCCAGTACTTC
>TRBV7-9|TRBJ2-5|-|-
CASSLRTLQETQYF
TGTGCCAGCAGCTTAAGGACACTCCAAGAGACCCAGTACTTC
>TRBV12-3/TRBV12-4|TRBJ2-1|-|-
CASSLFSYNEQFF
TGTGCCAGCAGTTTATTCAGTTACAATGAGCAGTTCTTC
>TRBV6-1|TRBJ1-4|once|-
CASSEQGLEKLFF
TGTGCCAGCAGTGAACAGGGTCTGGAAAAACTGTTTTTT
>TRBV7-9|TRBJ2-3|-|TRBD2
CASSPGLAGGRTDTQYF
TGTGCCAGCAGCCCCGGACTAGCGGGAGGAAGGACAGATACGCAGTATTTT
>TRBV29-1|TRBJ2-5|-|-
CSAQRISAIWGREETQYF
TGCAGCGCCCAAAGAATCTCAGCGATTTGGGGGAGAGAAGAGACCCAGTACTTC
>TRBV19|TRBJ2-7|-|TRBD2
CASRLAGLEGEQYF
TGTGCCAGTCGGCTAGCGGGTTTAGAAGGCGAGCAGTACTTC
>TRBV5-1|TRBJ1-2|-|TRBD1
CASSEGQTPYGYTF
TGCGCCAGCAGCGAGGGACAGACGCCCTATGGCTACACCTTC
>TRBV6-5|TRBJ2-2|-|TRBD2
CASSRTSGGTGELFF
TGTGCCAGTAGTAGGACTAGCGGGGGAACCGGGGAGCTGTTTTTT
>TRBV6-6|TRBJ2-7|-|-
CASSYPHREDYEQYF
TGTGCCAGCAGTTACCCTCACCGAGAGGACTACGAGCAGTACTTC
>TRBV6-5|TRBJ2-1|-|-
CASSYSGTQFF
TGTGCCAGCAGTTACTCGGGGACCCAGTTCTTC